The subject of this entry is one T cell receptor (beta chain). The antigen is undetermined. The sample originates from a study of post-analysis software for immune sequencing data. Study overall: There were relapsing-remitting, secondary progressive and progressive-relapsing multiple sclerosis among the disease courses included.

The V segment lost 6 bases and the J segment 6 bases; nucleotides outside the gene matches: 12. This CDR3 has 18 residues. From germline, CDR1 is MNHNS and CDR2 SASEGT. Unique molecular identifiers were carried by the TCR beta cDNA libraries. TCRdb independently ran MiXCR on the PCR reads; one entry per CDR3 protein. The sample shows hundreds of thousands of distinct CDR3 sequences, roughly three fifths of them seen only once. The study, taken as a whole, reports: Samples prepared in the same batch strongly co-clustered by F measure. Four to six TRBV segments (TRBV5-6, TRBV5-1 and TRBV20-1 among them) occurred more frequently in patients than in controls. Significantly lower normalized Chao1 diversity was seen in multiple sclerosis patients than in controls.

This chain joins TRBV6-1 and TRBJ2-2; 14 nucleotides match TRBD2. The sample taken for sequencing was blood. The sequence was obtained from a girl aged 2-10 years with multiple sclerosis. The CDR3: CASRGTSGGSFHPGELFF. The DNA for the CDR3 is TGTGCCAGCAGGGGGACTAGCGGGGGCAGCTTTCACCCCGGGGAGCTGTTTTTT.